Presented here are 18 T cell receptor beta chains from one specimen sequenced in a study of response to subunit inactivated influenza vaccine. TCRdb re-analysed the RT-PCR reads in MiXCR, keeping a single row per CDR3 protein. The table lists over 750,000 distinct CDR3 sequences, 21% of them singletons. Sequencing used PBMCs from blood, obtained less than 6 days after vaccination. These receptors came from a man aged 50-60 years who received an inactivated influenza vaccine.

This clonotype was detected a few times. The V and J genes are TRBV9 and TRBJ2-5; 7 bases fit TRBD2. V shed 0 bases, J shed 9 bases, and the junction held 2 bases outside the gene matches. The CDR3 runs to 12 residues. The germline V gene encodes CDR1 SGDLS and CDR2 YYNGEE. The CDR3 sequence is CASSVAGGAQYF. The CDR3, as DNA: TGTGCCAGCAGCGTAGCTGGGGGGGCCCAGTACTTC. Full variable domain (rest looked up from reference TRBV9 and TRBJ2-5): DSGVTQTPKHLITATGQRVTLRCSPRSGDLSVYWYQQSLDQGLQFLIQYYNGEERAKGNILERFSAQQFPDLHSELNLSSLELGDSALYFCASSVAGGAQYFGPGTRLLVL.

V is TRBV12-3 or TRBV12-4 and J is TRBJ1-5; tentatively, D is TRBD1 (5 bases). The CDR3 sequence is 13 residues long. V was shortened by 5 bases and J by 8 bases, with 13 bases between the two germline ends. In DNA form, the CDR3 reads TGTGCCAGCAGTCAGGGCAGTTTAAAGCCCCAGCATTTT. Its translation: CASSQGSLKPQHF.

V is TRBV6-1 and J is TRBJ1-1; 9 bases align to TRBD1. The CDR3 extends over 15 amino acids. Germline values: CDR1 MNHNS, CDR2 SASEGT. V lost 5 bases and J lost 6; bases outside the gene matches: 10. The CDR3 DNA follows: TGTGCCAGCAGTACCACAGGGGGCGGGAAGGCTGAAGCTTTCTTT. Protein sequence: CASSTTGGGKAEAFF.

The chain recombines TRBV7-6 with TRBJ2-7, with TRBD2 as a possible D gene (6 bases). Trimming cost V 5 bases and J 0 bases, with 11 bases left between them. The CDR3 spans 14 residues. CDR1 is SGHVS and CDR2 is FNYEAQ in the germline V gene. The CDR3 bases are TGTGCCAGCAGCCAGGCGGGACGCTCCTACGAGCAGTACTTC. It specifies CASSQAGRSYEQYF.

This clonotype appeared a few times. The chain recombines TRBV20-1 with TRBJ2-1; TRBD2 matches 12 bases. Germline values: CDR1 DFQATT, CDR2 SNEGSKA (reference sequence). The CDR3 has 14 residues. Trimming cost V 6 bases and J 4 bases; bases outside gene matches: 4. CDR3 in amino acids: CSATGLAGYNEQFF. CDR3 bases: TGCAGTGCCACCGGACTAGCGGGATACAATGAGCAGTTCTTC.

There are many counts of this clonotype. The chain has TRBV12-3 or TRBV12-4 and TRBJ2-7; no definite D call. V was trimmed by 5 bases and J by 0 bases, leaving 5 bases between them. This CDR3 spans 12 amino acids. The CDR3 loop is CASSNPSYEQYF. In DNA, the CDR3 is TGTGCCAGCAGTAATCCCTCCTACGAGCAGTACTTC.

In this sample, this clonotype turned up a few times. The chain has TRBV27 and TRBJ2-7; perhaps TRBD2 as D (6 bases). Trimming cost V 1 base and J 2 bases, with 12 bases left between them. This CDR3 comprises 15 residues. Germline V gene lookup returns CDR1 MNHEY and CDR2 SMNVEV (reference sequence). The CDR3 region is CASSLYPGRTYEQYF. The CDR3, as DNA: TGTGCCAGCAGTTTATACCCCGGGAGAACCTACGAGCAGTACTTC.

This clonotype was counted a few times. This chain uses TRBV7-2 with TRBJ2-2; tentative D call: TRBD1 (5 bases). Germline CDR1 and CDR2: SGHTA and FQGNSA. This CDR3 region has 15 residues. Between the trimmed V and J ends, which lost 4 bases and 0 bases, there was a span of 9 bases. As DNA, the CDR3 is TGTGCCAGCAGCTCGACAGTAGCGAACACCGGGGAGCTGTTTTTT. Protein sequence: CASSSTVANTGELFF.

This clonotype turned up a few times. The chain links TRBV27 to TRBJ2-7, with TRBD1 matching 9 bases. The J segment lost 3 bases and the V segment lost 3 bases, leaving 12 bases of the junction unmatched. This CDR3 is built from 17 residues. Germline V gene lookup returns CDR1 MNHEY and CDR2 SMNVEV (reference sequence). The CDR3 DNA sequence: TGTGCCAGCAGTTTCACCCGACCGGGACAGGGTAGCTACGAGCAGTACTTC. It yields the protein CASSFTRPGQGSYEQYF.

The chain links TRBV12-3 or TRBV12-4 to TRBJ2-7; D ambiguous. The V end was cut by 6 bases, the J end by 0 bases, with 6 bases between. This CDR3 is built from 12 residues. The CDR3 sequence: CASRYSSYEQYF. The CDR3 DNA follows: TGTGCCAGCAGGTACAGCTCCTACGAGCAGTACTTC.

This clonotype showed up just a few times. The rearrangement links TRBV7-9 to TRBJ2-5; no firm D call. V lost 4 bases, J lost 0 bases, and 15 bases lay in between. CDR3 size: 16 residues. Per germline, CDR1 SEHNR and CDR2 FQNEAQ (reference sequence). CDR3 residues: CASSSLTAKYQETQYF. Here the CDR3 DNA reads TGTGCCAGCAGCTCGTTAACGGCAAAGTACCAAGAGACCCAGTACTTC.

This sequence joins TRBV11-2 and TRBJ2-7, with D unresolved. The CDR3 extends over 11 amino acids. The V gene lost 5 bases and the J gene lost 4 bases, with 6 bases spanning the gap. CDR1 SGHAT and CDR2 FQNNGV come from the germline V gene. DNA of the CDR3: TGTGCCAGCAGCCCTGAGTACGAGCAGTACTTC. It encodes CASSPEYEQYF.

A few counts support this clonotype. This rearrangement joins TRBV12-3 or TRBV12-4 to TRBJ1-6; D is unclear. This CDR3 contains 13 residues. Trimming shortened V by 4 bases and J by 4 bases, and 5 bases separated the two germline ends. DNA for the CDR3: TGTGCCAGCAGTTGGAGGTATAATTCACCCCTCCACTTT. Protein product: CASSWRYNSPLHF.

This clonotype occurred a few times. This chain uses TRBV2 with TRBJ2-1; the D gene is possibly TRBD2 (6 bases). Germline CDR1 is SNHLY and CDR2 is FYNNEI. The CDR3 contains 13 residues. V was clipped by 5 bases and J by 2 bases, with 7 bases between them. The CDR3 sequence: CASSWEAYNEQFF. The CDR3 DNA follows: TGTGCCAGCAGTTGGGAGGCCTACAATGAGCAGTTCTTC.

This clonotype was observed many times. This chain joins TRBV12-3 or TRBV12-4 and TRBJ1-6; no reliable D call. CDR3 size: 12 residues. Trimming took 6 bases from V and 14 from J, leaving 14 bases between them. CDR3 DNA sequence: TGTGCCAGCAGCCACATGGAGGCATCCCTCCACTTT. Its protein product is CASSHMEASLHF.

V gene TRBV12-3 or TRBV12-4 combines with J gene TRBJ1-5; TRBD1 matches at 7 bases. The CDR3 is made up of 13 amino acids. J lost 5 bases, V lost 6 bases, and 4 bases had no gene match. The CDR3 reads CASSGQVYQPQHF. CDR3 nucleotides: TGTGCCAGCAGCGGACAGGTCTATCAGCCCCAGCATTTT.

The CDR3, as DNA: TGCAGTGCTAGAGATGGGGGGTGGGCAGATACGCAGTATTTT. It is translated as CSARDGGWADTQYF. The V and J genes are TRBV20-1 and TRBJ2-3; TRBD2 might be the D (6 bases). Per germline, CDR1 DFQATT and CDR2 SNEGSKA (reference sequence). V was pared by 0 bases and J by 4 bases, with 11 bases between. There are 14 residues in the CDR3.

There are a few counts of this clonotype. The V call is TRBV15, the J call TRBJ2-3; D may be TRBD2 (5 bases). Germline V CDR1 and CDR2: LNHNV, YYDKDF (reference sequence). This CDR3 has 14 amino acids. Trimming pared 4 bases from V and 4 bases from J, leaving 12 bases between. Here the CDR3 DNA reads TGTGCCACCAGCACCCGACTGGGAGCAGATACGCAGTATTTT. Amino acid sequence: CATSTRLGADTQYF.